The 13 T cell receptor beta chains given below trace back to one sample, sequenced in a study of blood T cell repertoires in COVID-19. Measured with immunoSEQ multiplex PCR; TCRdb has only the in-frame clones, and not every one. The top ten clones hold approximately 5.1% of a sample with about 90,000 clones, 90% of them seen once. Sequenced material: peripheral blood. The receptors were gathered from a man between 50 and 59 years old with acute or convalescent COVID-19.

The chain employs TRBV5-6 and TRBJ2-7; 7 positions match TRBD1. Germline V gene lookup returns CDR1 SGHDT and CDR2 YYEEEE. With V trimmed by 4 bases and J by 7 bases, 14 bases remained unmatched. This CDR3 is 15 amino acids long. This chain's CDR3 is CASSLTDRAGGEQYF. The CDR3 nucleotides read TGTGCCAGCAGCCTAACCGACAGGGCCGGCGGGGAGCAGTACTTC.

The chain has TRBV2 and TRBJ1-4; 8 bases agree with TRBD1. J lost 7 bases, V lost 6 bases, and 7 bases had no gene match. There are 14 residues in the CDR3. Per germline, CDR1 SNHLY and CDR2 FYNNEI. The chain's CDR3 is CASREDRVREKLFF. The CDR3 DNA reads TGTGCCAGCAGGGAGGACAGGGTTCGTGAAAAACTGTTTTTT.

V usage is TRBV6-2 or TRBV6-3 and J usage is TRBJ1-2, with 9 nucleotides matching TRBD1. Looked up from germline, CDR1 is MNHEY and CDR2 is SVGEGT. V was pared by 6 bases and J by 7 bases, with 6 bases of the junction left unmatched. This CDR3 has 13 residues. The CDR3, as DNA: TGTGCCAGCAGCTTAACAGGGGGCCGTGGCTACACCTTC. Its translation: CASSLTGGRGYTF.

The chain carries TRBV5-1 and TRBJ2-2; 7 bases fit TRBD2. V lost 3 bases and J lost 4; bases outside the gene matches: 6. The V gene's germline CDR1 is SGHRS and CDR2 YFSETQ. There are 15 residues in the CDR3. The CDR3 spells CASSSSGMVTGELFF. The CDR3 DNA reads as TGCGCCAGCAGCTCGAGCGGGATGGTCACCGGGGAGCTGTTTTTT.

The CDR3: CASSSLSIAGGPTDEQFF. The CDR3 nucleotides are TGCGCCAGCAGCTCCCTTTCCATAGCGGGAGGACCCACGGATGAGCAGTTCTTC. The chain joins TRBV5-1 to TRBJ2-1; TRBD2 matches at 10 bases. The CDR3 sequence is 18 residues long. CDR1 is SGHRS and CDR2 is YFSETQ in the germline V gene. The ends lost 3 bases at V and 8 bases at J; junction bases unmatched: 17.

The genes are TRBV19 and TRBJ2-7; D is perhaps TRBD1 (6 bases). The CDR3 has 14 amino acids. The germline V gene has CDR1 LNHDA and CDR2 SQIVND (reference sequence). V was pared by 1 base and J by 10 bases, with 17 bases between. The CDR3 DNA reads TGTGCCAGTAGTATAGGAGTTCAGGGGCAGAGTCAGTACTTC. It codes for CASSIGVQGQSQYF.

The rearrangement joins TRBV6-5 to TRBJ2-7; maybe TRBD1 (5 bases). V was clipped by 7 bases and J by 2 bases, with 15 bases between them. This CDR3 spans 14 amino acids. Germline V gives CDR1 MNHEY, CDR2 SVGAGI. CDR3 sequence: CASTSQGFTYEQYF. The CDR3 DNA follows: TGTGCCAGCACTTCCCAGGGATTCACCTACGAGCAGTACTTC.

This chain connects TRBV7-2 to TRBJ1-4; D gene uncertain. Trimming removed 0 bases at V and 8 bases at J, with 13 bases between. Germline assignment: CDR1 SGHTA and CDR2 FQGNSA. The CDR3 covers 15 residues. The CDR3 reads CASSLAGVLGEKLFF. CDR3 in DNA: TGTGCCAGCAGCTTAGCCGGGGTTCTGGGGGAAAAACTGTTTTTT.

The V and J genes are TRBV21-1 and TRBJ2-1; TRBD2, the table's D call, was not compared with the DNA. TRBV21-1 is an annotated pseudogene. The CDR3 loop spans 16 amino acids. CDR3 nucleotides: TGTGCCAGCAGCAAATCGCGGGATCCCTCCTACAATGAGCAGTTCTTC. It is translated as CASSKSRDPSYNEQFF.

V gene TRBV24-1 combines with J gene TRBJ2-4; D possibly corresponds to TRBD2 (6 bases). Germline V CDR1 and CDR2: KGHDR, SFDVKD. The CDR3 is made up of 16 amino acids. V was pared by 4 bases and J by 1 base, with 13 bases between. The CDR3: CATSDGSGGAKNIQYF. CDR3 nucleotide sequence: TGTGCCACCAGTGACGGTAGCGGCGGGGCCAAAAACATTCAGTACTTC.

The V call is TRBV7-9, the J call TRBJ1-2; no firm D call. CDR1 and CDR2 from the germline V gene are SEHNR and FQNEAQ (reference sequence). The CDR3 sequence is 13 residues long. V lost 1 base, J lost 8 bases, and 11 bases lay in between. Here the CDR3 reads CASSLGYSRGYTF. CDR3 DNA sequence: TGTGCCAGCAGCTTAGGATATAGCCGCGGCTACACCTTC.

The chain carries TRBV5-1 and TRBJ2-1; 10 bases fit TRBD2. This CDR3 spans 15 amino acids. Germline CDR1 reads SGHRS; CDR2 reads YFSETQ. Trimming removed 2 bases from V and 9 bases from J; junction bases left unmatched: 8. CDR3 residues: CASSFGTSEGTEQFF. CDR3 sequence (DNA): TGCGCCAGCAGCTTCGGGACTAGCGAAGGGACTGAGCAGTTCTTC.

The chain couples TRBV19 to TRBJ1-3; 8 nucleotides line up with TRBD1. The CDR3 is 15 residues long. V lost 7 bases and J lost 2; bases outside the gene matches: 7. CDR1 and CDR2 from the germline V gene are LNHDA and SQIVND (reference sequence). This CDR3 reads CASTLSQGAGNTIYF. CDR3 DNA: TGTGCCAGTACCCTCTCACAGGGGGCTGGAAACACCATATATTTT.